Sequencing of this T cell receptor (beta chain) was carried out in a study of blood T cell repertoires in COVID-19. Germline-derived CDR1 and CDR2 are LNHDA and SQIVND (reference sequence). The CDR3 spans 15 residues. Trimming took off 5 bases at V and 2 bases at J, with 16 bases between the two ends. Produced via immunoSEQ multiplex PCR; TCRdb's table is partial and in-frame only. The sample lists 150,000 to 200,000 clones, approximately 91% occurring once. This clone was seen a few times. This receptor was taken from a man between 65 and 85 years old with active or convalescent COVID-19. Sequencing input: peripheral blood. V and J are TRBV19 and TRBJ2-7; possibly TRBD2 for D (5 bases). CDR3 DNA sequence: TGTGCCAGTAGTCCCGGAGGAGTCCAAACCTACGAGCAGTACTTC. Translating gives CASSPGGVQTYEQYF.